The 28 T cell receptor beta chains below were found in one sample sequenced in a study of blood T cell repertoires in COVID-19. The assay was immunoSEQ multiplex PCR, and TCRdb's table has in-frame clones only and misses some. Of 30,000 to 40,000 clones in the sample, around 90% were seen once. Sequenced input: peripheral blood. These receptors were collected from a man in his forties or fifties with active or convalescent COVID-19.

The rearrangement uses TRBV7-9 and TRBJ2-3; TRBD2 might be the D (5 bases). From germline, CDR1 is SEHNR and CDR2 FQNEAQ (reference sequence). V was clipped by 2 bases and J by 8 bases, with 11 bases between them. The CDR3 runs to 13 residues. The CDR3 DNA sequence: TGTGCCAGCAGCTTATTTCAAGAGGGTACGCAGTATTTT. It yields the protein CASSLFQEGTQYF.

The chain recombines TRBV6-5 with TRBJ1-2, with 10 nucleotides matching TRBD1. Germline V gene sequence: CDR1 MNHEY, CDR2 SVGAGI. The V segment lost 5 bases and the J segment 7 bases; nucleotides outside the gene matches: 7. This CDR3 has 14 amino acids. The CDR3 coding sequence is TGTGCCAGCAGTCTCAGACAGGGGGCAGGTGGCTACACCTTC. Amino acids: CASSLRQGAGGYTF.

The rearrangement uses TRBV7-9 and TRBJ2-5; TRBD1 agrees at 9 bases. Germline values: CDR1 SEHNR, CDR2 FQNEAQ (reference sequence). The CDR3 is 16 residues long. V gave up 6 bases and J gave up 7 bases; unmatched junction bases: 15. The CDR3 loop is CASSPNPGTGPTTQYF. CDR3 nucleotide sequence: TGTGCCAGCAGTCCTAATCCCGGGACAGGGCCCACGACCCAGTACTTC. Full variable domain (remainder filled in from reference TRBV7-9 and TRBJ2-5): DTGVSQNPRHKITKRGQNVTFRCDPISEHNRLYWYRQTLGQGPEFLTYFQNEAQLEKSRLLSDRFSAERPKGSFSTLEIQRTEQGDSAMYLCASSPNPGTGPTTQYFGPGTRLLVL.

The chain is built from TRBV10-1 and TRBJ2-2; no reliable D call. This CDR3 is built from 13 residues. Germline assignment: CDR1 WNHNN and CDR2 SYGVQD (reference sequence). V was clipped by 4 bases and J by 3 bases, with 6 bases between them. CDR3 nucleotides: TGCGCCAGCAGTGGCCGGGACACCGGGGAGCTGTTTTTT. This sequence encodes CASSGRDTGELFF.

The rearrangement uses TRBV5-6 and TRBJ1-2; 7 bases are a match to TRBD1. J gave up 3 bases and V 3 bases, and 5 bases lay outside the gene matches. The CDR3 is 14 amino acids. Germline V gene data show CDR1 as SGHDT and CDR2 as YYEEEE. Here the CDR3 DNA reads TGTGCCAGCAGCTCTACAGGGGACTACTATGGCTACACCTTC. Protein product: CASSSTGDYYGYTF.

The chain combines TRBV10-3 with TRBJ2-1, with a tentative D call TRBD2 (5 bases). CDR3 length: 17 residues. The V end lost 3 bases, the J end lost 0 bases, and 15 bases lay between the germline ends. The germline CDR1 and CDR2 sequences are ENHRY and SYGVKD. In DNA form, the CDR3 reads TGTGCCATCAGTGACCTACGCTCGGGAAGCTCCTACAATGAGCAGTTCTTC. Amino acid sequence: CAISDLRSGSSYNEQFF.

The J gene is TRBJ2-1, the V gene TRBV4-3; D ambiguous. Trimming shortened V by 0 bases and J by 5 bases, and 5 bases separated the two germline ends. Germline CDR1 and CDR2: LGHNA and YSLEER. The CDR3 covers 13 residues. CDR3 in DNA: TGCGCCAGCAGCCAAGATCTAGACAATGAGCAGTTCTTC. It yields the protein CASSQDLDNEQFF.

This clone has just one count. The chain carries TRBV27 and TRBJ2-3; D is ambiguous. The CDR3 consists of 17 residues. Per the germline V gene, CDR1 is MNHEY and CDR2 is SMNVEV (reference sequence). V was clipped by 6 bases and J by 1 base, with 20 bases between them. CDR3 DNA: TGTGCCAGCAGAACCCCCGGAGCGCTCCTGGGCACAGATACGCAGTATTTT. It yields the protein CASRTPGALLGTDTQYF.

V gene TRBV11-3 combines with J gene TRBJ2-1, with 8 positions matching TRBD1. CDR3 length: 17 amino acids. Germline CDR1 reads SGHNT; CDR2 reads YENEEA. Losses at the gene ends were 5 bases for V and 10 bases for J; bases not matched to a gene: 19. CDR3 sequence reads: CASSKIRDRICMCEQFF. The CDR3 bases are TGTGCCAGCAGCAAAATCCGGGACAGGATTTGTATGTGCGAGCAGTTCTTC.

The CDR3 loop reads CASSNLPRGRAITYEQYF. DNA for the CDR3: TGCGCCAGCAGCAACCTCCCCCGCGGGCGGGCCATCACCTACGAGCAGTACTTC. The V and J genes are TRBV5-1 and TRBJ2-7; maybe TRBD2 (5 bases). The V end lost 4 bases, the J end lost 2 bases, and 25 bases lay between the germline ends. The CDR3 sequence is 18 residues long. Germline V gene sequence: CDR1 SGHRS, CDR2 YFSETQ.

The chain employs TRBV19 and TRBJ1-1; TRBD1 aligns across 7 bases. The CDR3 spans 15 residues. Trimming took 4 bases from V and 3 from J; bases not matched to a gene: 8. The V gene's germline CDR1 is LNHDA and CDR2 SQIVND (reference sequence). The CDR3 spells CASSTPQGVDTEAFF. CDR3 nucleotides: TGTGCCAGTAGTACCCCCCAGGGGGTGGACACTGAAGCTTTCTTT.

This clone has more than one count but fewer than ten. This chain joins TRBV6-2 or TRBV6-3 and TRBJ2-4; 13 nucleotides agree with TRBD2. The CDR3 length is 15 residues. Germline V gene lookup returns CDR1 MNHEY and CDR2 SVGEGT. The junction had 3 bases not matched to a gene; V was cut back by 4 bases and J by 6 bases. CDR3 in amino acids: CASSSRLAGGNIQYF. The DNA for the CDR3 is TGTGCCAGCAGTTCAAGACTAGCGGGAGGAAACATTCAGTACTTC.

This clone occurred a few times. The gene calls are TRBV7-9 and TRBJ1-1, with TRBD1 matching over 9 bases. CDR1 and CDR2 (germline): SEHNR, FQNEAQ (reference sequence). The CDR3 consists of 15 residues. The ends lost 5 bases at V and 0 bases at J; junction bases unmatched: 4. In DNA, the CDR3 is TGTGCCAGCAGCGACTACAGGGGGCTGAACACTGAAGCTTTCTTT. Protein: CASSDYRGLNTEAFF.

The chain couples TRBV30 to TRBJ2-2; weak D call: TRBD2 (5 bases). The germline V and J ends were trimmed by 4 bases and 3 bases, with 9 bases remaining between them. The CDR3 spans 13 residues. Germline V CDR1 and CDR2: GTSNPN, SVGIG (reference sequence). The CDR3 sequence is CAWTRDYTGELFF. The DNA of the CDR3 is TGTGCCTGGACCCGGGATTACACCGGGGAGCTGTTTTTT.

The chain couples TRBV4-3 to TRBJ2-5, with D perhaps TRBD1 (5 bases). Trimming stripped 1 base from V and 1 base from J, with 10 bases between. This CDR3 is 15 amino acids long. The germline V gene has CDR1 LGHNA and CDR2 YSLEER. Here the CDR3 DNA reads TGCGCCAGCAGCCAAGGATTGGGGCTCCAAGAGACCCAGTACTTC. Translation gives CASSQGLGLQETQYF.

The gene calls are TRBV25-1 and TRBJ2-7, with D perhaps TRBD2 (6 bases). CDR3 length: 11 amino acids. Trimming cost V 7 bases and J 7 bases, with 11 bases left between them. CDR1 and CDR2 from the germline V gene are MGHDK and SYGVNS. The CDR3 DNA sequence: TGTGCCAGCACCGGGGGAGGAGAGCAGTACTTC. This sequence encodes CASTGGGEQYF.

The genes are TRBV6-2 or TRBV6-3 and TRBJ1-1; 10 bases are a match to TRBD1. CDR1 MNHEY and CDR2 SVGEGT come from the germline V gene. The junction had 7 bases not matched to a gene; V was cut back by 5 bases and J by 4 bases. CDR3 length equals 15 residues. In nucleotides, the CDR3 is TGTGCCAGCAGTACCCTAAGACAGGGGGCCACTGAAGCTTTCTTT. Its translation is CASSTLRQGATEAFF.

This clone was observed once. The rearrangement links TRBV29-1 to TRBJ2-5, with D tentatively TRBD2 (5 bases). Germline V gives CDR1 SQVTM, CDR2 ANQGSEA. The CDR3 contains 14 residues. Deletions cut 6 bases from V and 1 base from J, with 15 bases between. The CDR3 sequence: CSVTLGSAQETQYF. For the CDR3, the DNA is TGCAGCGTGACGTTAGGGAGTGCCCAAGAGACCCAGTACTTC.

The V gene is TRBV2, the J gene TRBJ1-4; 8 positions agree with TRBD1. From germline, CDR1 is SNHLY and CDR2 FYNNEI. With 6 bases clipped from V and 7 bases from J, the junction kept 4 bases outside the gene matches. The CDR3 contains 13 residues. This CDR3 reads CASSRTGSEKLFF. The CDR3 coding sequence is TGTGCCAGCAGCCGGACAGGGAGTGAAAAACTGTTTTTT.

V usage is TRBV28 and J usage is TRBJ1-5; unclear D gene. There are 14 residues in the CDR3. Germline V gives CDR1 MDHEN, CDR2 SYDVKM. The ends were cut back, 7 bases at V and 3 bases at J, with 13 bases in the middle. CDR3 sequence (DNA): TGTGCCAGCACCTCCGACAAGATCAATCAGCCCCAGCATTTT. It yields the protein CASTSDKINQPQHF.

By frequency in the sample, this clone is medium-sized (0.01 to 0.1%). The rearrangement links TRBV6-4 to TRBJ2-3, with 10 bases aligning to TRBD1. The CDR3 runs 15 residues. Germline values: CDR1 MRHNA, CDR2 SNTAGT. V gave up 2 bases and J gave up 1 base; unmatched junction bases: 0. The CDR3 spells CASSDGTGGTDTQYF. DNA of the CDR3: TGTGCCAGCAGTGACGGGACAGGGGGCACAGATACGCAGTATTTT.

The chain uses TRBV19 and TRBJ2-2, with 10 bases identical to TRBD1. Germline lookup yields CDR1 LNHDA and CDR2 SQIVND (reference sequence). This CDR3 spans 15 amino acids. J was trimmed by 6 bases and V by 6 bases; bases with no gene match: 7. CDR3 in DNA: TGTGCCAGTAGAGCGACGGGACAGGGGTCCGGGGAGCTGTTTTTT. It specifies CASRATGQGSGELFF.

V is TRBV14 and J is TRBJ2-1; D gene uncertain. CDR3 length: 13 residues. The V and J ends lost 1 base and 8 bases respectively, with 9 bases between them. From germline, CDR1 is SGHDN and CDR2 FVKESK. CDR3 in amino acids: CASSQVLFDEQFF. CDR3 bases: TGTGCCAGCAGCCAAGTCTTGTTTGATGAGCAGTTCTTC. Supplemented by reference TRBV14 and TRBJ2-1, the full variable domain reads EAGVTQFPSHSVIEKGQTVTLRCDPISGHDNLYWYRRVMGKEIKFLLHFVKESKQDESGMPNNRFLAERTGGTYSTLKVQPAELEDSGVYFCASSQVLFDEQFFGPGTRLTVL.

The rearrangement joins TRBV7-8 to TRBJ1-4; TRBD1 matches at 7 bases. The length of the CDR3 is 15 residues. Germline CDR1 reads SGHVS; CDR2 reads FQNEAQ. J was trimmed by 4 bases and V by 5 bases; bases with no gene match: 7. CDR3: CASSHNRGVNEKLFF. DNA for the CDR3: TGTGCCAGCAGCCATAACAGGGGTGTTAATGAAAAACTGTTTTTT.

This sequence joins TRBV6-1 and TRBJ1-2; tentatively, D is TRBD1 (5 bases). Germline assignment: CDR1 MNHNS and CDR2 SASEGT. V lost 2 bases to trimming and J lost 4 bases, with 17 bases between them. The CDR3 length is 16 residues. The CDR3, as DNA: TGTGCCAGCAGTGAATCATGGTCAGGGCTTGGCTATGGCTACACCTTC. It is translated as CASSESWSGLGYGYTF.

This chain connects TRBV9 to TRBJ2-5; a weak D match, TRBD1 (5 bases). The V end was cut by 0 bases, the J end by 2 bases, with 14 bases between. Germline CDR1 and CDR2: SGDLS and YYNGEE. This CDR3 region has 16 residues. The CDR3 region has the DNA TGTGCCAGCAGCGTAGCTACAGGAGTCAGTCAAGAGACCCAGTACTTC. It specifies CASSVATGVSQETQYF. Using reference TRBV9 and TRBJ2-5 for the parts outside the CDR3, the full variable domain is DSGVTQTPKHLITATGQRVTLRCSPRSGDLSVYWYQQSLDQGLQFLIQYYNGEERAKGNILERFSAQQFPDLHSELNLSSLELGDSALYFCASSVATGVSQETQYFGPGTRLLVL.

The rearrangement uses TRBV6-2 or TRBV6-3 and TRBJ1-2, with 10 bases fitting TRBD1. Looked up from germline, CDR1 is MNHEY and CDR2 is SVGEGT. V dropped 5 bases and J dropped 4; count of bases not matched to a gene: 7. The CDR3 has 15 amino acids. CDR3 DNA sequence: TGTGCCAGCAGTACACGGACAGGGGGATTCTATGGCTACACCTTC. Its translation is CASSTRTGGFYGYTF.

The chain joins TRBV11-2 to TRBJ2-1, with D hard to call. V was pared by 2 bases and J by 0 bases, with 8 bases between. Germline V CDR1 and CDR2: SGHAT, FQNNGV. This CDR3 spans 15 amino acids. CDR3 loop: CASSLMLDSYNEQFF. Here the CDR3 DNA reads TGTGCCAGCAGCTTAATGCTAGACTCCTACAATGAGCAGTTCTTC.